Sequencing of this T cell receptor beta chain was carried out in a study of blood T cell repertoires in COVID-19. Turning to the study itself: Collection of acute and convalescent COVID-19 samples took place in the United States, Italy and Spain. In each case, the material was cDNA or gDNA derived from T cells, B-cell-depleted T cells, or PBMCs.

The table came from immunoSEQ multiplex PCR; TCRdb's copy has only in-frame clones and leaves some out. The repertoire has around 150,000 clones, roughly 85% of them found once; the top ten carry roughly 3%. Germline V gene sequence: CDR1 SGDLS, CDR2 YYNGEE. Between the trimmed V and J ends, which lost 4 bases and 7 bases, there was a span of 21 bases. This CDR3 is built from 15 residues. The chain is built from TRBV9 and TRBJ2-7; D not certain. This TCR derives from a human donor with acute or convalescent COVID-19. The donor label of this sample is uncertain. The sample comprised peripheral blood. The CDR3 sequence: CASSPRHSGSFEQYF. As DNA, the CDR3 is TGTGCCAGCAGCCCGCGGCACTCTGGGTCGTTTGAGCAGTACTTC.